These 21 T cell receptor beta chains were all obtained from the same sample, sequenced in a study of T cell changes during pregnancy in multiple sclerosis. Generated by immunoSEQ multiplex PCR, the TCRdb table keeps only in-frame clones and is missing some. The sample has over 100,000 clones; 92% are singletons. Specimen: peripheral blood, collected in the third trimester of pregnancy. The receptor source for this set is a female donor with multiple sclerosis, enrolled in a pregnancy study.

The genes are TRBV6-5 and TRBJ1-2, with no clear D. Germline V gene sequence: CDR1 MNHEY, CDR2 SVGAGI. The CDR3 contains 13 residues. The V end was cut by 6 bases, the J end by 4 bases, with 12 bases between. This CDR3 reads CASRPPAGYGYTF. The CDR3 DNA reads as TGTGCCAGCAGACCTCCGGCGGGCTATGGCTACACCTTC.

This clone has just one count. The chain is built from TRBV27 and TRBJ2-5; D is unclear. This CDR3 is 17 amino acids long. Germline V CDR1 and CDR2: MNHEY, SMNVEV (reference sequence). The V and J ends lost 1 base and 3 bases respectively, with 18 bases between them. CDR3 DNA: TGTGCCAGCAGTTTATATTGCGAGCAGGAAGTTGAAGAGACCCAGTACTTC. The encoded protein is CASSLYCEQEVEETQYF.

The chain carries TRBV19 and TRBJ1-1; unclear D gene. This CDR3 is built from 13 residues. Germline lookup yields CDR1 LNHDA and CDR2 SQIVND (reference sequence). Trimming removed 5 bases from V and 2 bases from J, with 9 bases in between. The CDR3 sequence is CASSQTANTEAFF. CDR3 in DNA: TGTGCCAGTAGTCAAACAGCAAACACTGAAGCTTTCTTT.

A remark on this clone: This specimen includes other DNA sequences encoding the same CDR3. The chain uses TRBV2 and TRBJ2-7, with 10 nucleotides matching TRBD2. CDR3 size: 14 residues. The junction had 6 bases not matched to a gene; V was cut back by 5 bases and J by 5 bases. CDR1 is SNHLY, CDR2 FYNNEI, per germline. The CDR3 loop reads CASSLLAGDHEQYF. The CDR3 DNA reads TGTGCCAGCAGTTTGCTAGCGGGAGACCACGAGCAGTACTTC.

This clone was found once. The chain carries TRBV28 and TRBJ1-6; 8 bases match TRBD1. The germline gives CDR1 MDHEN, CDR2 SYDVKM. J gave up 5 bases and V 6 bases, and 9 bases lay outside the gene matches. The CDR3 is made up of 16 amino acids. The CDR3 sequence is CASSLPQGADNSPLHF. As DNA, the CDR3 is TGTGCCAGCAGCCTACCCCAGGGGGCTGATAATTCACCCCTCCACTTT. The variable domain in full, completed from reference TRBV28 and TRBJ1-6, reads DVKVTQSSRYLVKRTGEKVFLECVQDMDHENMFWYRQDPGLGLRLIYFSYDVKMKEKGDIPEGYSVSREKKERFSLILESASTNQTSMYLCASSLPQGADNSPLHFGNGTRLTVT.

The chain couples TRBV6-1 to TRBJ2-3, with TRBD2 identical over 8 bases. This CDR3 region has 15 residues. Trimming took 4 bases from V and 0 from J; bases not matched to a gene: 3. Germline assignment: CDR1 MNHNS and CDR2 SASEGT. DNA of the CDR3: TGTGCCAGCAGTGTACTAGCGGCTAGCACAGATACGCAGTATTTT. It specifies CASSVLAASTDTQYF.

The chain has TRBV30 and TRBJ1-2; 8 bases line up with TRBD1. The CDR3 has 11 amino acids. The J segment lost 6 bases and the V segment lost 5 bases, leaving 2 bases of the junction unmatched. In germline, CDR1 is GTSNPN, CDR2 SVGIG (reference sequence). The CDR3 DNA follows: TGTGCCTGGGGACAGGGCCATGGCTACACCTTC. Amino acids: CAWGQGHGYTF.

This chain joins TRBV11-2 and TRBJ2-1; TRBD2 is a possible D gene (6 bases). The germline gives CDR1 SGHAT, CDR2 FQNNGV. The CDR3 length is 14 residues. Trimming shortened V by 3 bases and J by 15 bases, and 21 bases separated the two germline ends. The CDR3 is CASSLALSPVGGFF. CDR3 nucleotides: TGTGCCAGCAGCTTGGCATTATCCCCTGTCGGGGGGTTCTTC.

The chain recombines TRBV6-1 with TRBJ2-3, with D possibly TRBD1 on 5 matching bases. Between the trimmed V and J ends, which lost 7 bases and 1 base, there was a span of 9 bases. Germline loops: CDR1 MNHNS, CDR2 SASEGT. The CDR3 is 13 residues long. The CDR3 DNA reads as TGTGCCAGCAACCCGACAGGCACAGATACGCAGTATTTT. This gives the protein CASNPTGTDTQYF.

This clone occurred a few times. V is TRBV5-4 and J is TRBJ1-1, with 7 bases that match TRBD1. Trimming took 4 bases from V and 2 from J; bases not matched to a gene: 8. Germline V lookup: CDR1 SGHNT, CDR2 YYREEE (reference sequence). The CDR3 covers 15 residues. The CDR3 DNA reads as TGTGCCAGCAGCGCCCGACAGGGAATCAACACTGAAGCTTTCTTT. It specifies CASSARQGINTEAFF.

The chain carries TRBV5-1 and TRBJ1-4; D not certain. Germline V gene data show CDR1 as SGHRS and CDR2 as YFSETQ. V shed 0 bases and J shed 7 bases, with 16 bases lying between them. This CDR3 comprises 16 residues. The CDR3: CASSLGGTTIPEKLFF. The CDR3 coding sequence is TGCGCCAGCAGCTTGGGAGGCACTACCATACCTGAAAAACTGTTTTTT.

CDR3 region: CASSQWTATNEKLFF. CDR3 DNA sequence: TGTGCCAGCAGTCAATGGACAGCAACTAATGAAAAACTGTTTTTT. V and J are TRBV5-4 and TRBJ1-4, with D perhaps TRBD1 (6 bases). The V gene's germline CDR1 is SGHNT and CDR2 YYREEE (reference sequence). This CDR3 has 15 residues. Deletions cut 5 bases from V and 0 bases from J, with 11 bases between.

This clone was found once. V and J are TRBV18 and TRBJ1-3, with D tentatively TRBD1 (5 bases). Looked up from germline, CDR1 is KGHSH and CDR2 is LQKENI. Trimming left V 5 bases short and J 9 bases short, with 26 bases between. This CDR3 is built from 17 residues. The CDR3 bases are TGTGCCAGCTCAAGCCGGGACTCTTTCTTTTTCGGGGGCACCATATATTTT. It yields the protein CASSSRDSFFFGGTIYF.

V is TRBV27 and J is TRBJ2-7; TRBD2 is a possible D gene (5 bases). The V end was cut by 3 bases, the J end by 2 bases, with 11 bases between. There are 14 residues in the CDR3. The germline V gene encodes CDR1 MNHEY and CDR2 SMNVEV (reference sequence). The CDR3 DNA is TGTGCCAGCAGTTTTGCCGGGGTGACCTACGAGCAGTACTTC. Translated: CASSFAGVTYEQYF.

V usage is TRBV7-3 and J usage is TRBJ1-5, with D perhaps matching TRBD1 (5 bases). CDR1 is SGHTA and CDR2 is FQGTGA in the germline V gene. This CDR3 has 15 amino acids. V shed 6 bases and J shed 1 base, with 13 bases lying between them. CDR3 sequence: CASRDQGWSNQPQHF. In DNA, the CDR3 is TGTGCCAGCAGGGACCAGGGATGGAGCAATCAGCCCCAGCATTTT.

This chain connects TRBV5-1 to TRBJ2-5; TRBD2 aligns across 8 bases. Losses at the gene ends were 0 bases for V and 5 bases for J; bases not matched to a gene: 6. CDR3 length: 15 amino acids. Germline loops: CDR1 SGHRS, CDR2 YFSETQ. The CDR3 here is CASSLGLATKETQYF. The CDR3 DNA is TGCGCCAGCAGCTTGGGACTAGCGACTAAGGAGACCCAGTACTTC.

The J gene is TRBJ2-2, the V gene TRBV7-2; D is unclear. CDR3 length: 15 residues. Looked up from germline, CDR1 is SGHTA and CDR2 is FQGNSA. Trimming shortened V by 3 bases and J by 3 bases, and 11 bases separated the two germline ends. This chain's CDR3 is CASSFTPRDTGELFF. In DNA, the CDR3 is TGTGCCAGCAGCTTCACTCCTCGGGACACCGGGGAGCTGTTTTTT.

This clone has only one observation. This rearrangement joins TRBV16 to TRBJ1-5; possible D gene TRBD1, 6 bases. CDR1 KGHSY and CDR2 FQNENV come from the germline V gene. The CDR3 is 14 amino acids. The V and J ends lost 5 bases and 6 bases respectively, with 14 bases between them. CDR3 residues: CASSVYREGQPQHF. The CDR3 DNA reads TGTGCCAGCAGCGTGTACAGGGAGGGTCAGCCCCAGCATTTT.

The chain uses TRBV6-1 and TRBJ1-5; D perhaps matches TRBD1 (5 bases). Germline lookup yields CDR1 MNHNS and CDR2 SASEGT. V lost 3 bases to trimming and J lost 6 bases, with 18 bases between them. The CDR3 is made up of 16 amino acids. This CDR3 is CASSDYGGTASQPQHF. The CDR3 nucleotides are TGTGCCAGCAGTGATTATGGAGGGACGGCAAGTCAGCCCCAGCATTTT.

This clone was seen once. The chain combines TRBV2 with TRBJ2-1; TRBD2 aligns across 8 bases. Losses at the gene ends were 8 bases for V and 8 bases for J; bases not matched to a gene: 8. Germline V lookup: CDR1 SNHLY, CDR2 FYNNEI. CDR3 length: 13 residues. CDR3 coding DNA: TGTGCCAGCCGTAGCGGGATAACGTATGAGCAGTTCTTC. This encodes CASRSGITYEQFF.

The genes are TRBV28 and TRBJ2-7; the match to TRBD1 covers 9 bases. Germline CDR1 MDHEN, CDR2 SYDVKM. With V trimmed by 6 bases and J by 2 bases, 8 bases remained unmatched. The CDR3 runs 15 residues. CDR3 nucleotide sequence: TGTGCCAGCAGGGGGTGGGACAGGGTCCCCTACGAGCAGTACTTC. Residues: CASRGWDRVPYEQYF.